This T cell receptor (beta chain) was retrieved from a study of blood T cell repertoires in COVID-19. Study-wide background: T cells, B-cell-depleted T cells, or PBMCs provided the cDNA or gDNA that served as material.

Clones were read by immunoSEQ multiplex PCR, and TCRdb kept only the in-frame ones, dropping some. Of about 77,000 clones in the sample, 90% are singletons; the top ten hold approximately 15%. There are 14 residues in the CDR3. Germline-derived CDR1 and CDR2 are LNHDA and SQIVND (reference sequence). V was clipped by 4 bases and J by 6 bases, with 10 bases between them. Material: peripheral blood. The V gene is TRBV19, the J gene TRBJ1-6; TRBD1 might be the D (6 bases). This receptor was taken from a woman older than 75 with active or convalescent COVID-19. The CDR3 DNA reads TGTGCCAGTAGTAGGACAGTCCCTAATTCACCCCTCCACTTT. It is translated as CASSRTVPNSPLHF.